The source of this T cell receptor (beta chain) is a study of regulatory T cells in long-lasting Graves disease. According to the study, TCR beta libraries were built with iRepertoire HTBI primers and CDR3-region Arm-PCR. TCRdb redid the calling of the multiplex PCR reads with MiXCR, one entry per CDR3 protein. The table lists roughly 400,000 distinct CDR3 sequences, 21% of them singletons. CDR1 and CDR2 (germline): SGHNT, YYREEE (reference sequence). The ends were cut back, 0 bases at V and 2 bases at J, with 11 bases in the middle. The CDR3 is 15 residues long. The time point denotes: persistent/refractory GD, antithyroid drugs over 5 years with positive TRAb. TCR sequences were obtained from RNA taken from PBMCs. This clonotype has more than one count but fewer than ten.

The source was peripheral blood mononuclear cells (PBMCs), collected when the disease was refractory, from a patient treated with antithyroid drugs. This TCR derives from a female donor with Graves disease. The chain combines TRBV5-4 with TRBJ1-2; no clear D gene. Here the CDR3 reads CASSLDARSNYGYTF. The DNA of the CDR3 is TGTGCCAGCAGCTTGGATGCCAGATCCAACTATGGCTACACCTTC.